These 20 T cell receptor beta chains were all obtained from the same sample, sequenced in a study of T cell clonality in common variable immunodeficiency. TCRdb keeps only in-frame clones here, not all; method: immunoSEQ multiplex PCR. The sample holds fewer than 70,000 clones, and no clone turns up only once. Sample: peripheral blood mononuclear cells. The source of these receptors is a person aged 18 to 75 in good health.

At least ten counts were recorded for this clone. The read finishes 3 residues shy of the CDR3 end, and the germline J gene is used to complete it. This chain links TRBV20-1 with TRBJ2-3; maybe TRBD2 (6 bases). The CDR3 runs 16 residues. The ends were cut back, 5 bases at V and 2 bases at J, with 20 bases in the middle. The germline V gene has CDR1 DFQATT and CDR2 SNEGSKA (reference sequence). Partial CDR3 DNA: TGCAGTGCTCAGATCTGGGGGGAGAAATACACAGATACG. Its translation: CSAQIWGEKYTDT. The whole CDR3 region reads CSAQIWGEKYTDTQYF.

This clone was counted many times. CDR3 DNA (partial): TGTGCCACCACCCCGCTAGCGGGAGGGCGTGGCACCGGGGAG. The encoded protein is CATTPLAGGRGTGE. The whole CDR3 protein is CATTPLAGGRGTGELFF. The chain uses TRBV28 and TRBJ2-2, with TRBD2 identical over 12 bases. The read is 3 residues too short to cover the CDR3 end, so that end is filled in from the germline J gene. Germline V CDR1 and CDR2: MDHEN, SYDVKM. The CDR3 length is 17 residues. With 10 bases clipped from V and 4 bases from J, the junction kept 13 bases outside the gene matches.

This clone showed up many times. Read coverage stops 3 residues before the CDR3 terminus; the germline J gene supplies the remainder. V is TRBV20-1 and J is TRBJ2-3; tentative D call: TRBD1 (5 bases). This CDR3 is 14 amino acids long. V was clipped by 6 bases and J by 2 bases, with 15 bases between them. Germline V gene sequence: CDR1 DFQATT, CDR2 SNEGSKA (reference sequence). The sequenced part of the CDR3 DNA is TGCAGTGCCTTGAGCCAGGGTCCCACAGATACG. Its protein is CSALSQGPTDT. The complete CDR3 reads CSALSQGPTDTQYF.

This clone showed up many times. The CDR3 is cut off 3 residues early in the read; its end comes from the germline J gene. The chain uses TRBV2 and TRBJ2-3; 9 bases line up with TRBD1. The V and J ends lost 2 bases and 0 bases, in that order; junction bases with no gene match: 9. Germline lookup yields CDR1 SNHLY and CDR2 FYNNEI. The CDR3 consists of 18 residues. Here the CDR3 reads CASSEPRDRETSTDTQYF. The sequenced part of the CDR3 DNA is TGTGCCAGCAGTGAACCCCGGGACAGGGAAACTAGCACAGATACG.

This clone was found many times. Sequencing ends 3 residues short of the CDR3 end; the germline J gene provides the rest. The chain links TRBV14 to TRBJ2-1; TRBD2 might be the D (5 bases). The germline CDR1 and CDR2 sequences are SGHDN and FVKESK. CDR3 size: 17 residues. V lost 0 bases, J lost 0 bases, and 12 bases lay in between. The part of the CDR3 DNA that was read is TGTGCCAGCAGCCAAGACCTCGGCGGGTACTCCTACAATGAG. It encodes CASSQDLGGYSYNE. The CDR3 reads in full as CASSQDLGGYSYNEQFF.

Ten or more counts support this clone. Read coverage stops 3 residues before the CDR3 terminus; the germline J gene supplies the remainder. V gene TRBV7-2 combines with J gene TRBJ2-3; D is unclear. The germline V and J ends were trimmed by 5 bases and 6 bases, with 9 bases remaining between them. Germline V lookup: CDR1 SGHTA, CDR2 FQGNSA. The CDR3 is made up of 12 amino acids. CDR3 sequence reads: CASSRYGDTQYF. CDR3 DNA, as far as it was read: TGTGCCAGCAGCCGCTACGGGGATACG.

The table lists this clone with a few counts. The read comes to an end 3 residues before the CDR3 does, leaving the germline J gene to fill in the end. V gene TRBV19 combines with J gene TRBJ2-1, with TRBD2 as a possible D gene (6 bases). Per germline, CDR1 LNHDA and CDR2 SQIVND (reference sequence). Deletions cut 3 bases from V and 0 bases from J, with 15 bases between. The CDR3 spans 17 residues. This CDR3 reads CASSIAGLISSYNEQFF. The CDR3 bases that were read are TGTGCCAGTAGTATTGCGGGACTCATCAGCTCCTACAATGAG.

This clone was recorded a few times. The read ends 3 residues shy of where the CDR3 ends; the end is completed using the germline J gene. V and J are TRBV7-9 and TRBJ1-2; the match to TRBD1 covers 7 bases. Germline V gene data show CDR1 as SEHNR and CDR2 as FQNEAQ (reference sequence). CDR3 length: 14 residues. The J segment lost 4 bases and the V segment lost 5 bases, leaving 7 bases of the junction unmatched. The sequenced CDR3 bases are TGTGCCAGCAGCCCAAGGGACAGCCCCTATGGC. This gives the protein CASSPRDSPYG. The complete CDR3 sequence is CASSPRDSPYGYTF.

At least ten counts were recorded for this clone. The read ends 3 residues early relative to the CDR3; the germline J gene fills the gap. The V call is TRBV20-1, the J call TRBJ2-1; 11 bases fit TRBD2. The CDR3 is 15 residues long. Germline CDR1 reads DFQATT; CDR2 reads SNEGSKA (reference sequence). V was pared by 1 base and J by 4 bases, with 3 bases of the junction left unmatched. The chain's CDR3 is CSARGLAGIYNEQFF. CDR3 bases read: TGCAGTGCTAGAGGACTAGCGGGAATATACAATGAG.

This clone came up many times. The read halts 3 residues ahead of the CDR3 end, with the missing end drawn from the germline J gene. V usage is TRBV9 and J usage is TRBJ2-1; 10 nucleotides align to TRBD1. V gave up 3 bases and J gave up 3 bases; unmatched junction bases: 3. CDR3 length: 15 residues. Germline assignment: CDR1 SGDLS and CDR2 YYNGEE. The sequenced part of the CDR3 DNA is TGTGCCAGCAGCGCGGACAGGGGGAACTACAATGAG. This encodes CASSADRGNYNE. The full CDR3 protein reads CASSADRGNYNEQFF. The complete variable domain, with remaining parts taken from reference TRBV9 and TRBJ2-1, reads DSGVTQTPKHLITATGQRVTLRCSPRSGDLSVYWYQQSLDQGLQFLIQYYNGEERAKGNILERFSAQQFPDLHSELNLSSLELGDSALYFCASSADRGNYNEQFFGPGTRLTVL.

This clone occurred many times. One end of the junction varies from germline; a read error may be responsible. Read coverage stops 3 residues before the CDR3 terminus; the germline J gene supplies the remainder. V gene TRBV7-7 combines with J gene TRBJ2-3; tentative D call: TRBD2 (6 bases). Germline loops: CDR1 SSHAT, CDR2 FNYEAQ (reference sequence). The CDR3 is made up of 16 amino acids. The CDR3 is CASSPWASASTDTQYF. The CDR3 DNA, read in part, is TGTGCTAGCAGCCCCTGGGCTAGCGCGAGCACAGATACG.

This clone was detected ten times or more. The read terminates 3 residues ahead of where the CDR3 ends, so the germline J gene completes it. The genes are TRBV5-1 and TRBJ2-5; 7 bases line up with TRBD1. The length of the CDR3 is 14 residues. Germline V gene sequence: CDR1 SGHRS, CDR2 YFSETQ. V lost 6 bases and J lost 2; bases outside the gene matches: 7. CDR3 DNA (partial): TGCGCCAGCAATTGGGGGACAGTTCAAGAGACC. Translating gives CASNWGTVQET. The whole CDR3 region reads CASNWGTVQETQYF.

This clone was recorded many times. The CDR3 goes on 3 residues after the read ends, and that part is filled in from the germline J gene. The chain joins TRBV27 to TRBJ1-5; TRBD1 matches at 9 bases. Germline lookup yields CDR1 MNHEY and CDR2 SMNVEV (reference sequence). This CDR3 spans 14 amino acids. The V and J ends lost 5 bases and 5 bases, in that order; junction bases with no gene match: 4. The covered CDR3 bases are TGTGCCAGCAGTGGACAGGGGATACATCAGCCC. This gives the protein CASSGQGIHQP. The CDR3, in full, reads CASSGQGIHQPQHF.

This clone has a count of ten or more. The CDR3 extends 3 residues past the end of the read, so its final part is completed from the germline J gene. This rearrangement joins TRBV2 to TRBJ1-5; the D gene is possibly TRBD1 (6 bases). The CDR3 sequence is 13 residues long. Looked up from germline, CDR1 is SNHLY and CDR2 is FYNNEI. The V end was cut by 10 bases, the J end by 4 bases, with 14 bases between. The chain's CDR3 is CATQGLWNQPQHF. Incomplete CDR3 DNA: TGTGCCACCCAGGGGTTGTGGAATCAGCCC.

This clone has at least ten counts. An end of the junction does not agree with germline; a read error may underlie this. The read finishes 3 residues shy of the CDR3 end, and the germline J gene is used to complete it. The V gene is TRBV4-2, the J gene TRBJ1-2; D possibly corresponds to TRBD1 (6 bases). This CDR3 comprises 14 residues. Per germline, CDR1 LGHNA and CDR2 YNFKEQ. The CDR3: CASSQDRETGSYTF. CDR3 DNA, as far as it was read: TGCGCCAGCAGCCAAGATCGAGAGACAGGTAGC.

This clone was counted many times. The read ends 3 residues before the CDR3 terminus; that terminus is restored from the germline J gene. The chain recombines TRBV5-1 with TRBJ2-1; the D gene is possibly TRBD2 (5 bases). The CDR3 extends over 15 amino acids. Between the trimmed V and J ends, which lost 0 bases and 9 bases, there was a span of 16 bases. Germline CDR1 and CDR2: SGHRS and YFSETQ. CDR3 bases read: TGCGCCAGCAGCTTGGCCCAGTCCTCGAGCGGTGAG. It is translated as CASSLAQSSSGE. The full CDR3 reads CASSLAQSSSGEQFF.

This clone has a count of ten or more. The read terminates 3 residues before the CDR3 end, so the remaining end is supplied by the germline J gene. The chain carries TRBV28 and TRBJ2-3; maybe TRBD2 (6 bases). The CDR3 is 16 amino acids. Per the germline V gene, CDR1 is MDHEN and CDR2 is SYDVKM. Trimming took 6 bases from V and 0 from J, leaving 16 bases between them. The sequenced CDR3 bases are TGTGCCAGCAGCCGTAGTTTTGCGGGGAGCACAGATACG. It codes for CASSRSFAGSTDT. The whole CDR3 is CASSRSFAGSTDTQYF. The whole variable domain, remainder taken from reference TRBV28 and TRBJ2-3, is DVKVTQSSRYLVKRTGEKVFLECVQDMDHENMFWYRQDPGLGLRLIYFSYDVKMKEKGDIPEGYSVSREKKERFSLILESASTNQTSMYLCASSRSFAGSTDTQYFGPGTRLTVL.

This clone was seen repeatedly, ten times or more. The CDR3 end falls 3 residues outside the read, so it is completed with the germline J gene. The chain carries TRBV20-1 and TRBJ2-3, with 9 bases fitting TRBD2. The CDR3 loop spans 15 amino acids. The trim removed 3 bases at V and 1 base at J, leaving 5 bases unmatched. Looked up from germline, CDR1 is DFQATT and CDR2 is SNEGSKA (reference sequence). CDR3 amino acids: CSASFIAGGTDTQYF. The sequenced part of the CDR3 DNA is TGCAGTGCTAGCTTCATAGCGGGGGGCACAGATACG.

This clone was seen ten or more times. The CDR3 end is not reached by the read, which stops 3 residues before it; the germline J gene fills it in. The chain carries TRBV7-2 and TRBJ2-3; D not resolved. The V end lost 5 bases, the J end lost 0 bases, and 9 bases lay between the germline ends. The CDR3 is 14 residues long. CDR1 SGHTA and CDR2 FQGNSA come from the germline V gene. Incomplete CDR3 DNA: TGTGCCAGCAGCCAAAGCCCCAGCACAGATACG. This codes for CASSQSPSTDT. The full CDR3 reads CASSQSPSTDTQYF.

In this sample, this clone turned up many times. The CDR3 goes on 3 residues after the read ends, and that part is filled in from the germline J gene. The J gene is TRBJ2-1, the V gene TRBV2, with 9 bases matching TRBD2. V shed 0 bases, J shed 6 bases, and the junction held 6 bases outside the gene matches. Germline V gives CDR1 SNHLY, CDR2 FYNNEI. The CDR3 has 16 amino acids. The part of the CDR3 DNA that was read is TGTGCCAGCAGTGAAGCTCAAGCGGGAGGTTTCAATGAG. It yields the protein CASSEAQAGGFNE. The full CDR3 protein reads CASSEAQAGGFNEQFF.